These T cell receptor beta chains were read from a single sample in a study of response to subunit inactivated influenza vaccine. In TCRdb, the RT-PCR reads were re-called with MiXCR into one record per CDR3 protein. Of 150,000 or so distinct CDR3 sequences listed, around a tenth were seen once; the top ten hold under 40%. Material: CD8+ T cells sorted from PBMCs, obtained about 24 months after vaccination. The receptors stem from a man between 50 and 69 years old who received an inactivated influenza vaccine. The CDR3 runs from the conserved cysteine through the conserved F or W. Fields, in order: D gene, V gene, J gene, clone size, CDR3 DNA, CDR3 protein. D genes are given only for firm matches. Part of the rows lack a size; the others show once, few, many or a class for expanded clones.

D gene: TRBD2
V gene: TRBV4-3
J gene: TRBJ2-5
clone size: few
CDR3 DNA: TGCGCCAGCAGCCAAGGGCGGGGGGGCCTTCGAGAGACCCAGTACTTC
CDR3 protein: CASSQGRGGLRETQYF

D gene: .
V gene: TRBV7-2
J gene: TRBJ2-3
clone size: .
CDR3 DNA: TGTGCCAGCAGCTTAAGGGGACCTGGCCCAGATACGCAGTATTTT
CDR3 protein: CASSLRGPGPDTQYF

D gene: TRBD2
V gene: TRBV20-1
J gene: TRBJ2-1
clone size: few
CDR3 DNA: TGCAGTGCTAGTAAGGTATTAGCGGGAACATTGTACAATGAGCAGTTCTTC
CDR3 protein: CSASKVLAGTLYNEQFF

D gene: .
V gene: TRBV15
J gene: TRBJ1-4
clone size: many
CDR3 DNA: TGTGCCACCAGCAGCGGACTTAATGAAAAACTGTTTTTT
CDR3 protein: CATSSGLNEKLFF

D gene: TRBD1
V gene: TRBV10-2
J gene: TRBJ2-4
clone size: few
CDR3 DNA: TGCGCCAGCAGTAAGACAGGGGTGGACATTCAGTACTTC
CDR3 protein: CASSKTGVDIQYF

D gene: .
V gene: TRBV29-1
J gene: TRBJ1-1
clone size: .
CDR3 DNA: TGCAGCGCACAGGGCGCGAACACTGAAGCTTTCTTT
CDR3 protein: CSAQGANTEAFF

D gene: .
V gene: TRBV3-1
J gene: TRBJ2-1
clone size: few
CDR3 DNA: TGTGCCAGCAGTCACAAGATTCTATTGAGAGATAATGAGCAGTTCTTC
CDR3 protein: CASSHKILLRDNEQFF

D gene: TRBD2
V gene: TRBV12-3/TRBV12-4
J gene: TRBJ2-1
clone size: .
CDR3 DNA: TGTGCCAGCAGGGCTAGCGGGGAATACTACAATGAGCAGTTCTTC
CDR3 protein: CASRASGEYYNEQFF

D gene: TRBD2
V gene: TRBV12-3/TRBV12-4
J gene: TRBJ2-7
clone size: .
CDR3 DNA: TGTGCCAGCAGTTTCTGGGGGCCAGCGGGAGGCCACGAGCAGTACTTC
CDR3 protein: CASSFWGPAGGHEQYF

D gene: TRBD1
V gene: TRBV5-1
J gene: TRBJ2-7
clone size: many
CDR3 DNA: TGCGCCAGCAGCTTGGGGACAGGGGTCTACGAGCAGTACTTC
CDR3 protein: CASSLGTGVYEQYF

D gene: TRBD1
V gene: TRBV24-1
J gene: TRBJ1-1
clone size: few
CDR3 DNA: TGTGCCGCCCCGGGACAGTCTTCCACTGAAGCTTTCTTT
CDR3 protein: CAAPGQSSTEAFF